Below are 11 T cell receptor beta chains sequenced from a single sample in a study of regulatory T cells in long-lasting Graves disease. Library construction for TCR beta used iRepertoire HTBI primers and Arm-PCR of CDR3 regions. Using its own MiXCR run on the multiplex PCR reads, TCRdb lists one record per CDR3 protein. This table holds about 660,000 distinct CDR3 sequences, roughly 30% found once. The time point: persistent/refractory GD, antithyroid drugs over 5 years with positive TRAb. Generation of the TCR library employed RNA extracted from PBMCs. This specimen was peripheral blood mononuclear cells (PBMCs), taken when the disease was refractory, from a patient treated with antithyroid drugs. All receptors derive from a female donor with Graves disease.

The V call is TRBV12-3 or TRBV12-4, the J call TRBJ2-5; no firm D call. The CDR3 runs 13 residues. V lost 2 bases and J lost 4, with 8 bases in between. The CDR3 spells CASSLKQRETQYF. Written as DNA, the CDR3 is TGTGCCAGCAGTTTAAAACAGAGAGAGACCCAGTACTTC.

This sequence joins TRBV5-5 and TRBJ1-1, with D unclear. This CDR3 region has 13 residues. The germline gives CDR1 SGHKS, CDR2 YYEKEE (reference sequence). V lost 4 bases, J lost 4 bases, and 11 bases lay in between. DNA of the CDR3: TGTGCCAGCAGCCTCCTGAGGGTCACTGAAGCTTTCTTT. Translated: CASSLLRVTEAFF.

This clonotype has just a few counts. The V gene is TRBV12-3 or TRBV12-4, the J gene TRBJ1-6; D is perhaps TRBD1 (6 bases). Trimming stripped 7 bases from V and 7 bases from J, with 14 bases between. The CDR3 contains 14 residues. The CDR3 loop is CASTVTGPNSPLHF. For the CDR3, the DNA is TGTGCCAGCACCGTGACAGGCCCCAATTCACCCCTCCACTTT.

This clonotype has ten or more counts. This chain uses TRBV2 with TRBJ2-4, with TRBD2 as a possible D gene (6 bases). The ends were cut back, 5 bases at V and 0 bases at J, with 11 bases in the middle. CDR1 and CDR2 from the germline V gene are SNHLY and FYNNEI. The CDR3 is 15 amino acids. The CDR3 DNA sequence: TGTGCCAGCAGTTTTAGCGGAATAGCCAAAAACATTCAGTACTTC. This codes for CASSFSGIAKNIQYF.

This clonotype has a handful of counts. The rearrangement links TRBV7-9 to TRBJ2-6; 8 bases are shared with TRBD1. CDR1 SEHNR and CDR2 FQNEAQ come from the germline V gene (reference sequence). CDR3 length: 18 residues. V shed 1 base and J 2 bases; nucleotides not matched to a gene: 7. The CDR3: CASSLGGSQGAGANVLTF. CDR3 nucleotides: TGTGCCAGCAGCTTAGGCGGCTCACAGGGGGCTGGGGCCAACGTCCTGACTTTC.

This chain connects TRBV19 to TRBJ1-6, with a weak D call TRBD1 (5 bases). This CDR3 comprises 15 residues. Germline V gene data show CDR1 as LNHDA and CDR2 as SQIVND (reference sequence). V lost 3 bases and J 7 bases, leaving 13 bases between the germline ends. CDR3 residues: CASSINTGENSPLHF. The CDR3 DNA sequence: TGTGCCAGTAGTATCAATACGGGGGAAAATTCACCCCTCCACTTT.

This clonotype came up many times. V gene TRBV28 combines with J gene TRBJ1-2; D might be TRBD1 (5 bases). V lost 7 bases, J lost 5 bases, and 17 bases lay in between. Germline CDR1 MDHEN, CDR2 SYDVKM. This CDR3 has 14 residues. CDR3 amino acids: CASTAEGRRYGYTF. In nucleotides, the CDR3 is TGTGCCAGCACCGCCGAGGGACGCCGATATGGCTACACCTTC.

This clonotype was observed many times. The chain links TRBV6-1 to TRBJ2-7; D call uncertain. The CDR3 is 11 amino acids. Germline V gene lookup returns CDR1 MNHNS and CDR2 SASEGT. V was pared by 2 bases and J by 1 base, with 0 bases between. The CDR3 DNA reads TGTGCCAGCAGTGAATCCTACGAGCAGTACTTC. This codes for CASSESYEQYF.

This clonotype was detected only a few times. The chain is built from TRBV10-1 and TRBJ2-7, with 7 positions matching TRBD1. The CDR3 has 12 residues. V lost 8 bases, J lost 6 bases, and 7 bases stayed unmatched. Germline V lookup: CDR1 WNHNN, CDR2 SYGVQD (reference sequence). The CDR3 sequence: CASGDRALEQYF. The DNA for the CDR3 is TGCGCCAGCGGAGACAGGGCCCTCGAGCAGTACTTC.

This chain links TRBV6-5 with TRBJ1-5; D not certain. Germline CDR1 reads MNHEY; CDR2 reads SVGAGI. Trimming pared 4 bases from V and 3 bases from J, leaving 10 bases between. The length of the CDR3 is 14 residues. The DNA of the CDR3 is TGTGCCAGCAGTTCCCCGGGAGTCAATCAGCCCCAGCATTTT. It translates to CASSSPGVNQPQHF.

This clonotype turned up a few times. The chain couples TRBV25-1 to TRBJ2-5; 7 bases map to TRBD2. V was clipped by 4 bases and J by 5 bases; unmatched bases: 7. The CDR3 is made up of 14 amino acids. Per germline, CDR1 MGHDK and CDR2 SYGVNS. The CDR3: CASSVGGRGETQYF. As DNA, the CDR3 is TGTGCCAGCAGTGTGGGCGGGAGAGGGGAGACCCAGTACTTC.